The 16 T cell receptor beta chains given below trace back to one sample, sequenced in a study of T cells in Graves' hyperthyroidism and ophthalmopathy (dated by TCRdb to between 2019 and 2020). Libraries were constructed by multiplex PCR. The instrument given in TCRdb is Illumina HiSeq 2000. Amplification of TCR beta CDR3 regions was carried out from RNA transcripts. The first round of RT-PCR for the TCR CDR3 was performed with the HTBI primer set and the Qiagen OneStep RT-PCR kit. The raw public data were reprocessed by TCRdb itself: fastp quality trimming at Q25, MiXCR clonotype calling, in-frame beta chains only. One record per CDR3 amino acid sequence lists the most common genes and DNA. Here the sample has 550,000 to 650,000 distinct CDR3 sequences; approximately 15% occur a single time. The ten largest clones take up 5% to 7% of the sample. The sequenced material came from blood. Receptors originate from a woman in her twenties or thirties with Graves' hyperthyroidism that later progressed to Graves' ophthalmopathy.

The sample holds many counts of this clonotype. The gene calls are TRBV27 and TRBJ1-6; a weak D match, TRBD1 (5 bases). In germline, CDR1 is MNHEY, CDR2 SMNVEV (reference sequence). The ends were cut back, 4 bases at V and 0 bases at J, with 22 bases in the middle. This CDR3 spans 20 amino acids. The CDR3 loop reads CASSSSSYTEGYSYNSPLHF. The CDR3 bases are TGTGCCAGCAGTTCGTCCTCCTATACAGAGGGGTACTCCTATAATTCACCCCTCCACTTT.

There are a few counts of this clonotype. J is TRBJ2-1 and V is TRBV6-1; D not resolved. The germline V and J ends were trimmed by 6 bases and 2 bases, with 17 bases remaining between them. The CDR3 covers 16 residues. CDR1 and CDR2 (germline): MNHNS, SASEGT. The CDR3 protein is CASSDVSRRAYNEQFF. CDR3 nucleotides: TGTGCCAGCAGCGACGTGTCCAGAAGGGCCTACAATGAGCAGTTCTTC.

Regarding this clonotype: The junction and the germline gene differ at one end; a read error may be behind it. V is TRBV10-3 and J is TRBJ2-7; D uncertain. In germline, CDR1 is ENHRY, CDR2 SYGVKD. This CDR3 is built from 17 residues. The DNA of the CDR3 is TGTGCCATCAATGAGTCCTTATGGAAGGACCGAGACCACGAGCAGTACTTC. Its translation is CAINESLWKDRDHEQYF.

This clonotype has a count of ten or more. The chain links TRBV7-8 to TRBJ1-5; D not resolved. The CDR3 has 16 amino acids. The ends were cut back, 0 bases at V and 1 base at J, with 10 bases in the middle. The V gene's germline CDR1 is SGHVS and CDR2 FQNEAQ. CDR3 sequence (DNA): TGTGCCAGCAGCTTAGCGCCGGGTTGGAGCAATCAGCCCCAGCATTTT. It codes for CASSLAPGWSNQPQHF.

The rearrangement links TRBV5-4 to TRBJ2-7, with 8 bases fitting TRBD2. This CDR3 has 18 residues. Germline loops: CDR1 SGHNT, CDR2 YYREEE (reference sequence). Germline trimming cut 6 bases from V and 4 bases from J; bases unmatched to any gene: 21. The CDR3 nucleotides are TGTGCCAGCACCCGTAGGGGAGCGGGAGCCGATAAAGGGTACGAGCAGTACTTC. Its translation: CASTRRGAGADKGYEQYF.

This clonotype occurred many times. The chain uses TRBV19 and TRBJ1-1; tentative D call: TRBD1 (5 bases). The CDR3 spans 13 residues. Germline V CDR1 and CDR2: LNHDA, SQIVND (reference sequence). Trimming shortened V by 4 bases and J by 0 bases, and 6 bases separated the two germline ends. DNA for the CDR3: TGTGCCAGTAGTAAGGACATGAACACTGAAGCTTTCTTT. It translates to CASSKDMNTEAFF.

The chain carries TRBV6-2 or TRBV6-3 and TRBJ2-1, with TRBD2 matching 8 bases. Trimming removed 6 bases from V and 4 bases from J; junction bases left unmatched: 11. From germline, CDR1 is MNHEY and CDR2 SVGEGT. The CDR3 sequence is 16 residues long. CDR3 DNA: TGTGCCAGCAGCTACCCTCGAGCGGGAGTTTACAATGAGCAGTTCTTC. As protein: CASSYPRAGVYNEQFF.

This clonotype was recorded many times. The V gene is TRBV20-1, the J gene TRBJ2-5; D not resolved. Trimming stripped 1 base from V and 5 bases from J, with 14 bases between. The CDR3 contains 14 residues. Germline V gene sequence: CDR1 DFQATT, CDR2 SNEGSKA (reference sequence). The CDR3 bases are TGCAGTGCTAGAGGTCGCCAGACCGTGGAGACCCAGTACTTC. Protein sequence: CSARGRQTVETQYF.

In its sample, this clonotype was seen many times. This chain connects TRBV30 to TRBJ1-2; 7 bases match TRBD1. Looked up from germline, CDR1 is GTSNPN and CDR2 is SVGIG (reference sequence). Losses at the gene ends were 2 bases for V and 4 bases for J; bases not matched to a gene: 10. The CDR3 totals 15 residues. CDR3 in amino acids: CAWSPDGTAFYGYTF. Here the CDR3 DNA reads TGTGCCTGGAGTCCCGACGGGACAGCCTTCTATGGCTACACCTTC. The full variable domain, in which reference TRBV30 and TRBJ1-2 provide the parts outside the CDR3, is SQTIHQWPATLVQPVGSPLSLECTVEGTSNPNLYWYRQAAGRGLQLLFYSVGIGQISSEVPQNLSASRPQDRQFILSSKKLLLSDSGFYLCAWSPDGTAFYGYTFGSGTRLTVV.

This clonotype turned up a few times. V is TRBV5-1 and J is TRBJ1-2, with 7 bases lining up with TRBD1. Looked up from germline, CDR1 is SGHRS and CDR2 is YFSETQ. J gave up 4 bases and V 4 bases, and 10 bases lay outside the gene matches. This CDR3 is 15 amino acids long. CDR3 loop: CASSTRNRGPYGYTF. The CDR3 bases are TGCGCCAGCAGCACCAGAAACAGGGGCCCCTATGGCTACACCTTC.

CDR3 sequence reads: CAISVGGTTTGELFF. The CDR3 DNA is TGTGCCATCAGTGTAGGAGGGACTACAACCGGGGAGCTGTTTTTT. The J gene is TRBJ2-2, the V gene TRBV10-3, with TRBD2 matching 7 bases. The V and J ends lost 4 bases and 5 bases, in that order; junction bases with no gene match: 7. Germline V gives CDR1 ENHRY, CDR2 SYGVKD. This CDR3 comprises 15 residues.

The chain couples TRBV20-1 to TRBJ2-3; 7 bases match TRBD2. Trimming removed 5 bases from V and 2 bases from J; junction bases left unmatched: 7. CDR1 DFQATT and CDR2 SNEGSKA come from the germline V gene (reference sequence). The CDR3 consists of 14 residues. In DNA form, the CDR3 reads TGCAGTGCTTCCGGGGGGTGGGACACAGATACGCAGTATTTT. Its protein product is CSASGGWDTDTQYF.

This clonotype was detected many times. The rearrangement joins TRBV27 to TRBJ1-1; D is uncertain. CDR1 is MNHEY, CDR2 SMNVEV, per germline (reference sequence). This CDR3 has 14 residues. The V and J ends lost 6 bases and 2 bases respectively, with 13 bases between them. CDR3 bases: TGTGCCAGCAGCCGTGTTGTAGGAAACACTGAAGCTTTCTTT. As protein: CASSRVVGNTEAFF.

The CDR3 nucleotides are TGTGCCAGCTCACCACAGGATGGAAATCAGCCCCAGCATTTT. Translation: CASSPQDGNQPQHF. This chain uses TRBV18 with TRBJ1-5; no firm D call. The CDR3 is made up of 14 amino acids. V was shortened by 1 base and J by 4 bases, with 8 bases between the two germline ends. The V gene's germline CDR1 is KGHSH and CDR2 LQKENI.

The V call is TRBV25-1, the J call TRBJ2-3, with 8 bases identical to TRBD1. The CDR3 has 14 amino acids. Germline V gene sequence: CDR1 MGHDK, CDR2 SYGVNS. Trimming cost V 8 bases and J 4 bases; bases outside gene matches: 8. The CDR3 nucleotides are TGTGCCAGCTCAGGGGGCTCGGGGTCAGATACGCAGTATTTT. It specifies CASSGGSGSDTQYF.

In this sample, this clonotype turned up many times. The V gene is TRBV28, the J gene TRBJ2-3; D call uncertain. V was pared by 1 base and J by 4 bases, with 12 bases between. CDR1 is MDHEN, CDR2 SYDVKM, per germline. CDR3 length equals 15 residues. As DNA, the CDR3 is TGTGCCAGCAGTTTATCGGGTATACGGGCAGATACGCAGTATTTT. Its translation is CASSLSGIRADTQYF.